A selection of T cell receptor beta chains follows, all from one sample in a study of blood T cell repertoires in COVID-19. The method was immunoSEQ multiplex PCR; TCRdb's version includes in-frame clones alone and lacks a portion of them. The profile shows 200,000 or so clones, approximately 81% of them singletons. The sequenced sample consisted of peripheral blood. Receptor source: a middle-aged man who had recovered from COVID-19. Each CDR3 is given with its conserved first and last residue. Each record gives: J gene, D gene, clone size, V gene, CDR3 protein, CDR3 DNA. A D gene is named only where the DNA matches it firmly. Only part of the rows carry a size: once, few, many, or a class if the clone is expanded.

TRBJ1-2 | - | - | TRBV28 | CASRRTGTMGYTF | TGTGCCAGCCGTAGGACGGGAACTATGGGCTACACCTTC
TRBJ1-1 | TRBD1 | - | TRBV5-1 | CASSQDRGVTEAFF | TGCGCCAGCAGCCAGGACAGGGGGGTCACTGAAGCTTTCTTT
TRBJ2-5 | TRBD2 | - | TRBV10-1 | CASSEFRLAGGSQETQYF | TGCGCCAGCAGTGAATTTCGACTAGCGGGAGGGTCCCAAGAGACCCAGTACTTC
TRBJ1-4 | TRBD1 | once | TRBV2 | CASRYRGATNEKLFF | TGTGCCAGCAGATACAGGGGAGCAACTAATGAAAAACTGTTTTTT
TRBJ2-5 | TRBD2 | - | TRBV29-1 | CSVEASGQETQYF | TGCAGCGTTGAGGCTAGCGGGCAAGAGACCCAGTACTTC
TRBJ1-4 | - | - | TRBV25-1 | CASSAYRQATNEKLFF | TGTGCCAGCAGTGCATATAGACAGGCAACTAATGAAAAACTGTTTTTT
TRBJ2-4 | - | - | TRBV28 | CASSQPGLNIQYF | TGTGCCAGCAGTCAACCGGGACTAAACATTCAGTACTTC
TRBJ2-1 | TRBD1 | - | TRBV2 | CASRGTGQGYNEQFF | TGTGCCAGCAGAGGGACGGGACAGGGGTACAATGAGCAGTTCTTC
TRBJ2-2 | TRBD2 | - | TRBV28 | CASSFGSGRAGELFF | TGTGCCAGCAGTTTCGGTAGCGGGCGGGCCGGGGAGCTGTTTTTT
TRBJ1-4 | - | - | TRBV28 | CASSRAGYNEKLFF | TGTGCCAGCAGTCGAGCGGGGTATAATGAAAAACTGTTTTTT
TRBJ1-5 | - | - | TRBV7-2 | CASSLWYSSNQPQHF | TGTGCCAGCAGCTTATGGTACTCTAGCAATCAGCCCCAGCATTTT
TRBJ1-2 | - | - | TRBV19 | CASSSYRDGYTF | TGTGCCAGTAGTTCCTACAGGGACGGCTACACCTTC
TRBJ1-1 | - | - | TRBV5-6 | CASSPTPNSNTEAFF | TGTGCCAGCAGCCCAACCCCAAATAGCAACACTGAAGCTTTCTTT
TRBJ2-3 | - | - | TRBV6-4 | CASSGVNRRYTDTQYF | TGTGCCAGCAGTGGGGTAAATCGGCGGTACACAGATACGCAGTATTTT
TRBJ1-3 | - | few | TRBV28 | CASSWGWRGTGNTIYF | TGTGCCAGCAGTTGGGGTTGGAGGGGAACTGGAAACACCATATATTTT
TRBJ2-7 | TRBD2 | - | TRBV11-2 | CASSSRAGGLHEQYF | TGTGCCAGCAGCTCCCGAGCGGGAGGGCTCCACGAGCAGTACTTC
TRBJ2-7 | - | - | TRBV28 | CASSLGGSGTYEQYF | TGTGCCAGCTCCCTTGGTGGTAGCGGAACCTACGAGCAGTACTTC
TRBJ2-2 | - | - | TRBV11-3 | CASSLDSRGNTGELFF | TGTGCCAGCAGCTTAGACTCCAGGGGAAACACCGGGGAGCTGTTTTTT
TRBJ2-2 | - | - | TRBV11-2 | CASSSNRGWAGELFF | TGTGCCAGCAGTTCAAATCGGGGTTGGGCCGGGGAGCTGTTTTTT
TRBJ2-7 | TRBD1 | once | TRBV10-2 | CASRETGLPSYEQYF | TGCGCCAGCAGGGAGACAGGGTTGCCCTCCTACGAGCAGTACTTC
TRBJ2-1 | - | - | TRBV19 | CASRRDAHEQFF | TGTGCCAGTAGGCGGGACGCCCATGAGCAGTTCTTC
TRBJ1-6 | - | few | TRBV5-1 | CASSLGAGWNSPLHF | TGCGCCAGCAGCTTGGGGGCAGGCTGGAATTCACCCCTCCACTTT
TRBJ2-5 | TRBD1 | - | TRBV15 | CATSRTRLQGETQYF | TGTGCCACCAGCAGGACCAGATTACAGGGGGAGACCCAGTACTTC
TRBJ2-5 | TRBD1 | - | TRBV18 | CASSPPGTARGETQYF | TGTGCCAGCTCACCACCTGGGACAGCTCGAGGAGAGACCCAGTACTTC
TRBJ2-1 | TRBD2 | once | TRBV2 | CASSLAGGRDEQFF | TGTGCCAGCAGTCTGGCGGGAGGGCGGGATGAGCAGTTCTTC
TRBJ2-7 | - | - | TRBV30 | CAQTGHLPYEQYF | TGTGCCCAGACGGGACACCTACCCTACGAGCAGTACTTC
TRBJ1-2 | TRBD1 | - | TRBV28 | CASSLGQHYGYTF | TGTGCCAGCAGTTTGGGACAGCACTATGGCTACACCTTC